This T cell receptor beta chain originates from a study of blood T cell repertoires in COVID-19. Method: immunoSEQ multiplex PCR; TCRdb's copy keeps in-frame clones and lacks some. The table includes about 200,000 clones, roughly 91% detected once. Per germline, CDR1 SGHNT and CDR2 YENEEA. Losses at the gene ends were 5 bases for V and 0 bases for J; bases not matched to a gene: 15. CDR3 length: 18 residues. V is TRBV11-3 and J is TRBJ1-1; 7 nucleotides agree with TRBD1. The sample consisted of peripheral blood. The TCR was taken from a man aged 35-49 years with active or convalescent COVID-19. Here the CDR3 DNA reads TGTGCCAGCAGCCCCACCTCCGGGACAGAGTTAATGAACACTGAAGCTTTCTTT. Amino acid sequence: CASSPTSGTELMNTEAFF.